This entry concerns a single T cell receptor (beta chain). The protocol was immunoSEQ multiplex PCR, while the TCRdb copy is restricted to in-frame clones and leaves out a portion. Of 250,000 to 300,000 clones listed, approximately 85% are singletons. V lost 2 bases and J lost 2, with 13 bases in between. The V gene's germline CDR1 is SGHRS and CDR2 YFSETQ. This CDR3 is 15 amino acids long. This entry is derived from a study of blood T cell repertoires in COVID-19. Material: PBMCs or T cells enriched from blood (not recorded which). The chain is built from TRBV5-1 and TRBJ1-1; D unresolved. The sequence came from a woman in her twenties or thirties who had recovered from COVID-19. This CDR3 reads CASSFRGLQNTEAFF. The CDR3 DNA reads as TGCGCCAGCAGCTTCCGAGGGCTACAAAACACTGAAGCTTTCTTT.